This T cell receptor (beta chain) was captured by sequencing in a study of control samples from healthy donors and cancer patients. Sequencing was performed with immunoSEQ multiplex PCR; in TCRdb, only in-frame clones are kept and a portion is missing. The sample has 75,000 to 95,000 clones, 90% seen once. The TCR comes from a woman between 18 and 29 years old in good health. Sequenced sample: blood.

CDR3 in DNA: TGTGCCAGCAGCCTAACAGCATCAGTAAACACTGAAGCTTTCTTT. Amino acids: CASSLTASVNTEAFF. The V call is TRBV3-1 (or the pseudogene TRBV3-2), the J call TRBJ1-1; D is uncertain. V was trimmed by 4 bases and J by 2 bases, leaving 14 bases between them. This CDR3 has 15 amino acids. Germline loops: CDR1 LGHDT, CDR2 YNNKEL (reference sequence).